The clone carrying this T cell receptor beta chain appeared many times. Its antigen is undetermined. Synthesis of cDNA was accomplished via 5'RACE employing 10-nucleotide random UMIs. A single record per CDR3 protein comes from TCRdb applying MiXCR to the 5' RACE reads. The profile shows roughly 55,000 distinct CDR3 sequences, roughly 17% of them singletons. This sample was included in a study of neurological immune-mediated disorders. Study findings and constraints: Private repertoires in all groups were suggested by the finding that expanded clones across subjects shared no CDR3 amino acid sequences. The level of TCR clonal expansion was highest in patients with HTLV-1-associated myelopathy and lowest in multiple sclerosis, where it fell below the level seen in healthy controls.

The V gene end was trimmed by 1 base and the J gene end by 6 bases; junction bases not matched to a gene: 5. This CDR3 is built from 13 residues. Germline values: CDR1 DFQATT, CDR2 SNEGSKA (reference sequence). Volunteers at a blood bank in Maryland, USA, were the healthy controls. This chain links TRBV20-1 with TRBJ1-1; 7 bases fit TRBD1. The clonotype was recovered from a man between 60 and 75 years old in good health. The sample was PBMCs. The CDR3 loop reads CSARADRVSEAFF. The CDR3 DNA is TGCAGTGCTAGAGCTGACAGGGTATCTGAAGCTTTCTTT.